This entry concerns a single T cell receptor (beta chain). The sample comes from a study of T cell changes during pregnancy in multiple sclerosis. Generated by immunoSEQ multiplex PCR, the TCRdb table keeps only in-frame clones and is missing some. Here the sample spans about 60,000 clones, almost 95% being singletons. Trimming removed 0 bases at V and 1 base at J, with 13 bases between. The CDR3 runs to 16 residues. The V gene's germline CDR1 is SGHRS and CDR2 YFSETQ. This receptor was identified in a female donor with multiple sclerosis, enrolled in a pregnancy study. This sequence joins TRBV5-1 and TRBJ1-1, with a tentative D call TRBD1 (5 bases). This specimen consisted of peripheral blood, obtained in the first trimester of pregnancy. The CDR3, as DNA: TGCGCCAGCAGCTTGGTGCAGGGCCTAGGGAACACTGAAGCTTTCTTT. Protein sequence: CASSLVQGLGNTEAFF.